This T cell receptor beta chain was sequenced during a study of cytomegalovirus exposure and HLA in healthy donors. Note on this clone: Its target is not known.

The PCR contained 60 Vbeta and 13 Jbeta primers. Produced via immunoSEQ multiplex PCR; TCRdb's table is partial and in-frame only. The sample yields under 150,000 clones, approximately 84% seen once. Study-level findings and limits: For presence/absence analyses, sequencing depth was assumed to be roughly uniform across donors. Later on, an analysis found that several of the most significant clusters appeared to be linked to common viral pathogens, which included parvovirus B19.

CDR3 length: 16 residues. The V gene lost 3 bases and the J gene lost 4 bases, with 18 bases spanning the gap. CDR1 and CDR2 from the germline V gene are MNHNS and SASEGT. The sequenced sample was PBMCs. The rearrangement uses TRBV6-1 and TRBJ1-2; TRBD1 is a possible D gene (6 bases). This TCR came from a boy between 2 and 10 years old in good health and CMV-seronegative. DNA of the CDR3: TGTGCCAGCAGTGACCCAGGGGCTGGGCTTGGCTATGGCTACACCTTC. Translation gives CASSDPGAGLGYGYTF.